This T cell receptor beta chain was sequenced for a study of T cells in Graves' hyperthyroidism and ophthalmopathy. Comments on this clonotype: Its antigen is undetermined. Here the CDR3 omits its conserved ending phenylalanine or tryptophan, so a read error is the likely source.

Authors of the study amplified TCR beta CDR3 regions from RNA transcripts. TCR CDR3 underwent first-round RT-PCR with the HTBI primer set. TCRdb redid the calling of the multiplex PCR reads with MiXCR, one entry per CDR3 protein. The profile shows 600,000 to 750,000 distinct CDR3 sequences, around 15% of them singletons. Patients counted as stable if ophthalmopathy did not develop within 18 months. The PBMCs studied were ones that came from approximately 9.9 ml fresh peripheral blood. Study-wide results and limits: Also found in blood were most expanded thyroid clonotypes above 0.001.

The CDR3 totals 18 residues. V lost 5 bases and J 0 bases, leaving 19 bases between the germline ends. Per germline, CDR1 SGHAT and CDR2 FQNNGV. The chain is built from TRBV11-2 and TRBJ2-2; possibly TRBD2 for D (5 bases). This sequence originates from a man aged 45-65 years with Graves' hyperthyroidism. Sample: blood. This CDR3 reads CASSPTLAEAPNTGELFS. The CDR3, as DNA: TGTGCCAGCAGCCCAACTCTGGCGGAGGCGCCGAACACCGGGGAGCTGTTTTCT.